The source of this T cell receptor beta chain is a study of identical twins. All donors were healthy Caucasians. This CDR3 spans 16 amino acids. Trimming left V 2 bases short and J 3 bases short, with 17 bases between. The cDNA had a unique molecular identifier and a template-switch universal primer site. TCRdb used MiXCR to reprocess the 5' RACE reads, holding one entry per CDR3 protein. The sample includes around 500,000 distinct CDR3 sequences, 11% to 15% of them seen just once. About this clonotype: Its specificity is unknown.

Study observations and caveats: Researchers reported excess low generation probability among twin-shared out-of-frame alpha sequences.

These records were also assigned to another study, of yellow fever vaccine responses in identical twins. From that study: The authors reported partly convergent, partly personalized vaccine responses in identical twins.

The chain has TRBV6-7 and TRBJ2-7; no clear D gene. TRBV6-7 is given ORF status, its function remaining uncertain. Sequenced input: CD4+ T cells sorted from blood. The sequence came from a woman between 18 and 29 years old in good health. The CDR3 DNA reads TGTGCCAGCAGTTACGTAGACCCGACAAAAATCTACGAGCAGTACTTC. This codes for CASSYVDPTKIYEQYF.